This TCR beta chain is drawn from a study of blood T cell repertoires in COVID-19. Study context: The United States, Italy and Spain supplied acute and convalescent COVID-19 samples. Sample material is recorded as cDNA or gDNA derived from T cells, B-cell-depleted T cells, or PBMCs.

This CDR3 spans 14 amino acids. The V and J ends lost 1 base and 8 bases respectively, with 14 bases between them. The V gene's germline CDR1 is LNHDA and CDR2 SQIVND (reference sequence). As processed by the authors: Reference gene primers were amplified, and this amplification served to estimate nucleated cell counts. The method was immunoSEQ multiplex PCR; TCRdb's version includes in-frame clones alone and lacks a portion of them. That table gives V, J and clone size, and the DNA gave D and trimming. The sample lists 55,000 to 80,000 clones; approximately 78% were seen once. This rearrangement joins TRBV19 to TRBJ1-2, with no clear D. Input material: peripheral blood. This TCR came from a human donor in a cohort sampled during active COVID-19. Written as DNA, the CDR3 is TGTGCCAGTAGTATAGGGGAGGGCTCGAGCGGCTACACCTTC. This gives the protein CASSIGEGSSGYTF.